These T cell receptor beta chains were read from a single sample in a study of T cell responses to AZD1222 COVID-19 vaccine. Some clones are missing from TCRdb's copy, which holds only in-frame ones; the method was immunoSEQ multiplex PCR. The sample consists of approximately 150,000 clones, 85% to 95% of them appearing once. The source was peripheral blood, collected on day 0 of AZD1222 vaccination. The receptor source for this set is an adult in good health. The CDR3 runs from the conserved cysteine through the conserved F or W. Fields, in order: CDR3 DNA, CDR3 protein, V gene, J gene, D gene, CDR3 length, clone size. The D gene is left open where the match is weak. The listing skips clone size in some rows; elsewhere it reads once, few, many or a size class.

CDR3 DNA: TGTGCCACGGAGGGCAGGGGGACTACTTGGGGCTACACCTTC
CDR3 protein: CATEGRGTTWGYTF
V gene: TRBV21-1
J gene: TRBJ1-2
D gene: -
CDR3 length: 14
clone size: -

CDR3 DNA: TGTGCCAGCAGCTACTCCGGGAGCCCTGCTCTGGGGGCCAACGTCCTGACTTTC
CDR3 protein: CASSYSGSPALGANVLTF
V gene: TRBV7-6
J gene: TRBJ2-6
D gene: -
CDR3 length: 18
clone size: -

CDR3 DNA: TGTGCCAGCAGCAAACAAGCGGGACACCACTACGAGCAGTACTTC
CDR3 protein: CASSKQAGHHYEQYF
V gene: TRBV5-4
J gene: TRBJ2-7
D gene: -
CDR3 length: 15
clone size: -

CDR3 DNA: TGTGCCTGGAGTGGGGGGAGACAGGTCAATCAGCCCCAGCATTTT
CDR3 protein: CAWSGGRQVNQPQHF
V gene: TRBV30
J gene: TRBJ1-5
D gene: -
CDR3 length: 15
clone size: -

CDR3 DNA: TGTGCCAGCAACCCGCCCGGGACGGAGAGAAACACCATATATTTT
CDR3 protein: CASNPPGTERNTIYF
V gene: TRBV13
J gene: TRBJ1-3
D gene: -
CDR3 length: 15
clone size: -

CDR3 DNA: TGTGCCAGTAGTCAGGACAGACTGAACACTGAAGCTTTCTTT
CDR3 protein: CASSQDRLNTEAFF
V gene: TRBV19
J gene: TRBJ1-1
D gene: -
CDR3 length: 14
clone size: -

CDR3 DNA: TGTGCCAGCAGTTTCGAGGGACGGGGAGGCTACACCTTC
CDR3 protein: CASSFEGRGGYTF
V gene: TRBV27
J gene: TRBJ1-2
D gene: -
CDR3 length: 13
clone size: -

CDR3 DNA: TGTGCCAGCTCACCGGGGTCAGGGGGCGAGGAGACCCAGTACTTC
CDR3 protein: CASSPGSGGEETQYF
V gene: TRBV18
J gene: TRBJ2-5
D gene: TRBD1
CDR3 length: 15
clone size: -

CDR3 DNA: TGTGCCAGCAGACCCGGACAGGGTTCCCCTTTAGAAAAACTGTTTTTT
CDR3 protein: CASRPGQGSPLEKLFF
V gene: TRBV7-9
J gene: TRBJ1-4
D gene: TRBD1
CDR3 length: 16
clone size: -

CDR3 DNA: TGTGCCAGCAGCCAAGATCTGATAGCGGGAGTGTACAATGAGCAGTTCTTC
CDR3 protein: CASSQDLIAGVYNEQFF
V gene: TRBV4-2
J gene: TRBJ2-1
D gene: TRBD2
CDR3 length: 17
clone size: -

CDR3 DNA: TGTGCCAGCAGCCGGGACAGGGTCTACGAGCAGTACTTC
CDR3 protein: CASSRDRVYEQYF
V gene: TRBV5-6
J gene: TRBJ2-7
D gene: TRBD1
CDR3 length: 13
clone size: -

CDR3 DNA: TGTGCCAGCAAGATAGCGGGACAGGAGACCCAGTACTTC
CDR3 protein: CASKIAGQETQYF
V gene: TRBV2
J gene: TRBJ2-5
D gene: -
CDR3 length: 13
clone size: -

CDR3 DNA: TGTGCCACCAGTGGTGAACTAGGCAATGAGCAGTTCTTC
CDR3 protein: CATSGELGNEQFF
V gene: TRBV24-1
J gene: TRBJ2-1
D gene: -
CDR3 length: 13
clone size: -

CDR3 DNA: TGTGCCAGCAGGGCTAGCGGGGGGCCCTACGAGCAGTACTTC
CDR3 protein: CASRASGGPYEQYF
V gene: TRBV28
J gene: TRBJ2-7
D gene: TRBD2
CDR3 length: 14
clone size: -

CDR3 DNA: TGTGCCACCAGTGATCGTAGCAATCAAGAGACCCAGTACTTC
CDR3 protein: CATSDRSNQETQYF
V gene: TRBV24-1
J gene: TRBJ2-5
D gene: -
CDR3 length: 14
clone size: -

CDR3 DNA: TGCGCCAGCAGCTTGGACAGGGCGACTGGCTACACCTTC
CDR3 protein: CASSLDRATGYTF
V gene: TRBV5-1
J gene: TRBJ1-2
D gene: -
CDR3 length: 13
clone size: -

CDR3 DNA: TGTGCCAGCAGTTTAAGGGGGGTACTCGAGCAGTACTTC
CDR3 protein: CASSLRGVLEQYF
V gene: TRBV28
J gene: TRBJ2-7
D gene: -
CDR3 length: 13
clone size: -

CDR3 DNA: TGTGCCAGCAGCTTTGGCGCGGGCCAACCTGGGGAGACCCAGTACTTC
CDR3 protein: CASSFGAGQPGETQYF
V gene: TRBV7-8
J gene: TRBJ2-5
D gene: -
CDR3 length: 16
clone size: -

CDR3 DNA: TGTGCCAGCAGCTTGCCGGACACGTGGGATGGCTACACCTTC
CDR3 protein: CASSLPDTWDGYTF
V gene: TRBV5-6
J gene: TRBJ1-2
D gene: -
CDR3 length: 14
clone size: -

CDR3 DNA: TGCGCCAGCAGGATGGGACAGCAAGAGACCCAGTACTTC
CDR3 protein: CASRMGQQETQYF
V gene: TRBV5-1
J gene: TRBJ2-5
D gene: TRBD1
CDR3 length: 13
clone size: -

CDR3 DNA: TGTGCCAGCAGCTTAGTGTCTAGCGACCCCATCGGGGAGCTGTTTTTT
CDR3 protein: CASSLVSSDPIGELFF
V gene: TRBV7-2
J gene: TRBJ2-2
D gene: -
CDR3 length: 16
clone size: -

CDR3 DNA: TGCGCCAGCAGCTTGGCGTCTAGCGGGAGCAATGAGCAGTTCTTC
CDR3 protein: CASSLASSGSNEQFF
V gene: TRBV5-1
J gene: TRBJ2-1
D gene: TRBD2
CDR3 length: 15
clone size: -

CDR3 DNA: TGTGCCAGCAGTGTTCAGGATGTAGGCTCGGGCATTCAGTACTTC
CDR3 protein: CASSVQDVGSGIQYF
V gene: TRBV2
J gene: TRBJ2-4
D gene: -
CDR3 length: 15
clone size: -

CDR3 DNA: TGTGCCAGCTCACTGACTAGCGGCTTCACCGGGGAGCTGTTTTTT
CDR3 protein: CASSLTSGFTGELFF
V gene: TRBV18
J gene: TRBJ2-2
D gene: TRBD2
CDR3 length: 15
clone size: -

CDR3 DNA: TGTGCCATCAGCGGCAGATCGGGCAATCAGCCCCAGCATTTT
CDR3 protein: CAISGRSGNQPQHF
V gene: TRBV10-3
J gene: TRBJ1-5
D gene: -
CDR3 length: 14
clone size: -

CDR3 DNA: TGTGCCAGTAGTATAGCCCGGACTAGCGGATACTACAATGAGCAGTTCTTC
CDR3 protein: CASSIARTSGYYNEQFF
V gene: TRBV19
J gene: TRBJ2-1
D gene: TRBD2
CDR3 length: 17
clone size: -

CDR3 DNA: TGTGCCAGCAGCGCCGGGACAGGGTCCACTGAAGCTTTCTTT
CDR3 protein: CASSAGTGSTEAFF
V gene: TRBV13
J gene: TRBJ1-1
D gene: TRBD1
CDR3 length: 14
clone size: -

CDR3 DNA: TGTGCCAGCAGCTTGGACCCCGGGACAGAGTATAATTCACCCCTCCACTTT
CDR3 protein: CASSLDPGTEYNSPLHF
V gene: TRBV5-8
J gene: TRBJ1-6
D gene: TRBD1
CDR3 length: 17
clone size: -

CDR3 DNA: TGTGCCAGCAGTTTTATAGGGGTTGGTGAAGCTTTCTTT
CDR3 protein: CASSFIGVGEAFF
V gene: TRBV12-3/TRBV12-4
J gene: TRBJ1-1
D gene: -
CDR3 length: 13
clone size: -

CDR3 DNA: TGTGCCAGCAGCGTTGGACAGTATCTTACTCATGGCTACACCTTC
CDR3 protein: CASSVGQYLTHGYTF
V gene: TRBV7-9
J gene: TRBJ1-2
D gene: -
CDR3 length: 15
clone size: -

CDR3 DNA: TGCAGCGTTGGGGGCCTGGGGGGAATGAACACTGAAGCTTTCTTT
CDR3 protein: CSVGGLGGMNTEAFF
V gene: TRBV29-1
J gene: TRBJ1-1
D gene: -
CDR3 length: 15
clone size: -

CDR3 DNA: TGTGCCAGCAGCCCTCGGGACAGGTCCTACGAGCAGTACTTC
CDR3 protein: CASSPRDRSYEQYF
V gene: TRBV3-1/TRBV3-2
J gene: TRBJ2-7
D gene: TRBD1
CDR3 length: 14
clone size: once

CDR3 DNA: TGTGCCAGCAGCCAACAGGTGGGGGTTACCGGGACTAGCGACTGGGAGCAGTTCTTC
CDR3 protein: CASSQQVGVTGTSDWEQFF
V gene: TRBV4-2
J gene: TRBJ2-1
D gene: TRBD2
CDR3 length: 19
clone size: few

CDR3 DNA: TGTGCCAGCAGCCCCGGACGTTTCTCCTACAATGAGCAGTTCTTC
CDR3 protein: CASSPGRFSYNEQFF
V gene: TRBV7-9
J gene: TRBJ2-1
D gene: -
CDR3 length: 15
clone size: -

CDR3 DNA: TGTGCCAGCAGTTACGACAGGGTTATTCGTCAGCCCCAGCATTTT
CDR3 protein: CASSYDRVIRQPQHF
V gene: TRBV6-2/TRBV6-3
J gene: TRBJ1-5
D gene: TRBD1
CDR3 length: 15
clone size: -

CDR3 DNA: TGTGCCAGCAGCGACAGGACTAACTATGGCTACACCTTC
CDR3 protein: CASSDRTNYGYTF
V gene: TRBV13
J gene: TRBJ1-2
D gene: -
CDR3 length: 13
clone size: -

CDR3 DNA: TGTGCCAGCAGCCTTTTGGAGGGCGGAGCTTTCTTT
CDR3 protein: CASSLLEGGAFF
V gene: TRBV9
J gene: TRBJ1-1
D gene: -
CDR3 length: 12
clone size: once

CDR3 DNA: TGCGCCAGCAGTGAGCCGACAGGGGTCAACACCGGGGAGCTGTTTTTT
CDR3 protein: CASSEPTGVNTGELFF
V gene: TRBV10-2
J gene: TRBJ2-2
D gene: TRBD1
CDR3 length: 16
clone size: -

CDR3 DNA: TGCAGTGCGAGTACCAGGGGGCACCTGAACACTGAAGCTTTCTTT
CDR3 protein: CSASTRGHLNTEAFF
V gene: TRBV20-1
J gene: TRBJ1-1
D gene: TRBD1
CDR3 length: 15
clone size: -

CDR3 DNA: TGTGCCAGCAAAATAGAGGGGGTTCGGAGAGATACGCAGTATTTT
CDR3 protein: CASKIEGVRRDTQYF
V gene: TRBV2
J gene: TRBJ2-3
D gene: -
CDR3 length: 15
clone size: -

CDR3 DNA: TGTGCCTGGAGCTTTGCTGGGGAAAACACCATATATTTT
CDR3 protein: CAWSFAGENTIYF
V gene: TRBV30
J gene: TRBJ1-3
D gene: -
CDR3 length: 13
clone size: -

CDR3 DNA: TGTGCCAGCAGCCGAGGGTCTAACTATGGCTACACCTTC
CDR3 protein: CASSRGSNYGYTF
V gene: TRBV3-1/TRBV3-2
J gene: TRBJ1-2
D gene: -
CDR3 length: 13
clone size: -